This T cell receptor beta chain was sequenced for a study of blood T cell repertoires in COVID-19. Study overall: The samples span acute and convalescent COVID-19 from the United States, Italy and Spain.

This CDR3 contains 15 residues. Germline CDR1 and CDR2: MDHEN and SYDVKM. With 1 base clipped from V and 4 bases from J, the junction kept 4 bases outside the gene matches. As processed by the authors: Reference gene primer amplification gave nucleated cell count estimates. The repertoire was sequenced with immunoSEQ multiplex PCR; TCRdb's copy has only in-frame clones and lacks some. D and trimming were read from the DNA, whereas the V and J calls and clone size are those reported in that table. The table records fewer than 200,000 clones, approximately 80% of them present only once. In this sample, this clone turned up once. Those enrolled, adults aged roughly 18 to 100 years, came from about two dozen US areas.

This receptor was taken from a woman between 45 and 60 years old who had recovered from COVID-19. The material sequenced was PBMCs or T cells enriched from blood (not recorded which). The chain combines TRBV28 with TRBJ2-7; TRBD2 aligns across 10 bases. The CDR3 region has the DNA TGTGCCAGCAGTTTATACCCTAGCGGGAGTTACGAGCAGTACTTC. Residues: CASSLYPSGSYEQYF. The variable domain in full, completed from reference TRBV28 and TRBJ2-7, reads DVKVTQSSRYLVKRTGEKVFLECVQDMDHENMFWYRQDPGLGLRLIYFSYDVKMKEKGDIPEGYSVSREKKERFSLILESASTNQTSMYLCASSLYPSGSYEQYFGPGTRLTVT.